Below are 18 T cell receptor beta chains sequenced from a single sample in a study of human T cells and chemical hapten exposure. As the library was built, unique molecular identifiers were attached to individual cDNA molecules. From the reads, TCRdb called clonotypes with MiXCR, one entry per CDR3 protein. There are fewer than 2,000 distinct CDR3 sequences in the sample; 53% occur only once, and just under 4% lies in the top ten. Noted treatment: therapeutic diphenylcyclopropenone sensitization with weekly scalp DPC. Sample: whole blood, taken before DPC sensitization or 2, 6, or about 24 weeks after (not recorded which). These receptor sequences come from an adult with alopecia areata. Some clones in this sample may be carry-over from other donors' samples. This table probably holds off-target reads from a library built for another chain.

The J gene is TRBJ1-1, the V gene TRBV10-2; D is possibly TRBD1 (5 bases). From germline, CDR1 is WSHSY and CDR2 SAAADI. The CDR3 has 13 amino acids. V lost 5 bases and J 10 bases, leaving 17 bases between the germline ends. The CDR3 sequence is CASSSGTHMGAFF. DNA for the CDR3: TGCGCCAGCAGTTCCGGGACCCACATGGGAGCTTTCTTT.

The rearrangement links TRBV24-1 to TRBJ2-7; TRBD2 is a possible D gene (5 bases). CDR1 is KGHDR, CDR2 SFDVKD, per germline. There are 13 residues in the CDR3. The V end was cut by 5 bases, the J end by 11 bases, with 18 bases between. The CDR3 sequence: CATSGAREMMKYF. The CDR3 DNA reads TGTGCCACCAGTGGCGCGAGGGAGATGATGAAGTACTTC.

This chain connects TRBV28 to TRBJ2-3; 8 bases are a match to TRBD2. V trimming: 3 bases; J trimming: 3 bases; junction bases outside the gene matches: 8. The CDR3 loop spans 16 amino acids. Germline V lookup: CDR1 MDHEN, CDR2 SYDVKM. The chain's CDR3 is CASSLSSGRLTDTQYF. The CDR3 DNA reads TGTGCCAGCAGTTTGTCTAGCGGGCGACTGACAGATACGCAGTATTTT.

This clonotype was observed a single time. The V call is TRBV10-3, the J call TRBJ2-3; D is possibly TRBD1 (5 bases). The V and J ends lost 6 bases and 0 bases respectively, with 13 bases between them. Germline V gives CDR1 ENHRY, CDR2 SYGVKD. The CDR3 totals 15 residues. CDR3 bases: TGTGCCATCAGCTCTAAAGGGGCTAGCACAGATACGCAGTATTTT. Its protein product is CAISSKGASTDTQYF.

The sample holds a few counts of this clonotype. In DNA, the CDR3 is TGTGCCAGCAGCACCCGAGGGGGTGGGGAGCAGTACTTC. Residues: CASSTRGGGEQYF. The V gene is TRBV9, the J gene TRBJ2-7; weak D call: TRBD1 (6 bases). Germline loops: CDR1 SGDLS, CDR2 YYNGEE. V was shortened by 4 bases and J by 7 bases, with 15 bases between the two germline ends. This CDR3 is built from 13 residues. The full variable domain, rest sourced from reference TRBV9 and TRBJ2-7, is DSGVTQTPKHLITATGQRVTLRCSPRSGDLSVYWYQQSLDQGLQFLIQYYNGEERAKGNILERFSAQQFPDLHSELNLSSLELGDSALYFCASSTRGGGEQYFGPGTRLTVT.

This sequence joins TRBV4-3 and TRBJ1-1; 8 nucleotides align to TRBD1. This CDR3 is 14 amino acids long. J lost 1 base, V lost 5 bases, and 3 bases had no gene match. In germline, CDR1 is LGHNA, CDR2 YSLEER. The CDR3 protein is CASSGQGQNTEAFF. In DNA form, the CDR3 reads TGCGCCAGCAGCGGACAGGGCCAGAACACTGAAGCTTTCTTT.

J is TRBJ2-3 and V is TRBV4-3; D is unresolved. CDR1 and CDR2 from the germline V gene are LGHNA and YSLEER. The CDR3 length is 13 residues. Trimming stripped 5 bases from V and 4 bases from J, with 10 bases between. The CDR3 coding sequence is TGCGCCAGCAGCTCAGGATGGTCAGATACGCAGTATTTT. Translating gives CASSSGWSDTQYF.

The genes are TRBV6-5 and TRBJ2-2; TRBD1 is a possible D gene (6 bases). CDR3 length: 16 residues. Trimming stripped 2 bases from V and 0 bases from J, with 10 bases between. CDR1 is MNHEY, CDR2 SVGAGI, per germline. The CDR3 coding sequence is TGTGCCAGCAGTTACCGGGGACACCCGAACACCGGGGAGCTGTTTTTT. Translation: CASSYRGHPNTGELFF.

The rearrangement uses TRBV7-9 and TRBJ2-7; TRBD1 agrees at 7 bases. The germline gives CDR1 SEHNR, CDR2 FQNEAQ (reference sequence). There are 15 residues in the CDR3. V lost 5 bases, J lost 2 bases, and 9 bases stayed unmatched. The CDR3 region has the DNA TGTGCCAGCAGCCCCCTTTTGACAGGGACCTACGAGCAGTACTTC. Protein sequence: CASSPLLTGTYEQYF.

This clonotype was seen just once. V gene TRBV7-9 combines with J gene TRBJ2-7; 7 bases are shared with TRBD1. Germline V gene lookup returns CDR1 SEHNR and CDR2 FQNEAQ (reference sequence). This CDR3 is built from 16 residues. Trimming at V came to 3 bases and at J to 1 base, leaving 9 bases not matched to a gene. This chain's CDR3 is CASSLRGTASSYEQYF. In DNA, the CDR3 is TGTGCCAGCAGCTTGCGAGGGACAGCGAGTTCCTACGAGCAGTACTTC.

The gene calls are TRBV7-9 and TRBJ1-4, with 7 bases fitting TRBD1. CDR1 SEHNR and CDR2 FQNEAQ come from the germline V gene (reference sequence). The CDR3 sequence is 14 residues long. The junction had 8 bases not matched to a gene; V was cut back by 10 bases and J by 3 bases. This chain's CDR3 is CATRGQTANEKLFF. The DNA for the CDR3 is TGTGCCACTAGGGGACAGACCGCTAATGAAAAACTGTTTTTT.

Note on this clonotype: This CDR3 fails to terminate in the conserved phenylalanine or tryptophan, so it likely reflects a read error. It is unclear where the CDR3 begins or ends on the DNA, so no DNA is shown, and the CDR3 is as TCRdb lists it. CDR3 sequence: CASSFGQGASRE. The J gene is TRBJ2-5, the V gene TRBV5-5; the table's D call, TRBD1, was not checked against the DNA. Germline-derived CDR1 and CDR2 are SGHKS and YYEKEE (reference sequence). The CDR3 adds up to 12 amino acids, both ends counted.

A few counts support this clonotype. The chain joins TRBV18 to TRBJ2-3; TRBD2 agrees at 11 bases. Germline-derived CDR1 and CDR2 are KGHSH and LQKENI. CDR3 length: 15 residues. Losses at the gene ends were 6 bases for V and 3 bases for J; bases not matched to a gene: 5. For the CDR3, the DNA is TGTGCCAGCTCGCGGGGACTAGCGGTAACAGATACGCAGTATTTT. Encoded protein: CASSRGLAVTDTQYF.

The chain has TRBV18 and TRBJ2-1; D not certain. Trimming stripped 3 bases from V and 0 bases from J, with 9 bases between. Germline V gives CDR1 KGHSH, CDR2 LQKENI. The CDR3 length is 15 residues. CDR3: CASSPSQSSYNEQFF. The DNA of the CDR3 is TGTGCCAGCTCACCGTCCCAGAGCTCCTACAATGAGCAGTTCTTC.

Regarding this clonotype: One end of the junction is discordant with germline, which a read error may explain. V and J are TRBV7-7 and TRBJ2-3, with D perhaps assigned TRBD1 or TRBD2 (5 bases each). CDR1 SSHAT and CDR2 FNYEAQ come from the germline V gene (reference sequence). The CDR3 is 15 amino acids. The CDR3 nucleotides are TGTGCTAGCAGCTTAGGGACCCATCGCACAGATACGCAGTATTTT. Its translation: CASSLGTHRTDTQYF.

This clonotype was seen just once. CDR3 DNA sequence: TGCAGTGCTAGTATAGCCCGGACGCTCTCCTACGAGCAGTACTTC. It translates to CSASIARTLSYEQYF. The J gene is TRBJ2-7, the V gene TRBV20-1; D is unresolved. The V end lost 3 bases, the J end lost 0 bases, and 15 bases lay between the germline ends. Germline CDR1 reads DFQATT; CDR2 reads SNEGSKA (reference sequence). The CDR3 is 15 amino acids.

The chain uses TRBV7-3 and TRBJ2-2, with 9 bases identical to TRBD1. Germline CDR1 is SGHTA and CDR2 is FQGTGA. CDR3 length: 15 amino acids. Unmatched junction bases numbered 10, after V lost 6 bases and J lost 8 bases. In DNA, the CDR3 is TGTGCCAGCAGGACAGGGACAGGGAGATTAGGGGAGCTGTTTTTT. This translates into CASRTGTGRLGELFF.

This clonotype showed up just once. The chain carries TRBV20-1 and TRBJ2-3; 9 nucleotides align to TRBD2. This CDR3 region has 15 residues. The ends lost 7 bases at V and 2 bases at J; junction bases unmatched: 10. Germline CDR1 is DFQATT and CDR2 is SNEGSKA (reference sequence). The CDR3 protein is CSGGSGGLFTDTQYF. The CDR3 bases are TGCAGTGGGGGTAGCGGGGGCCTTTTCACAGATACGCAGTATTTT.